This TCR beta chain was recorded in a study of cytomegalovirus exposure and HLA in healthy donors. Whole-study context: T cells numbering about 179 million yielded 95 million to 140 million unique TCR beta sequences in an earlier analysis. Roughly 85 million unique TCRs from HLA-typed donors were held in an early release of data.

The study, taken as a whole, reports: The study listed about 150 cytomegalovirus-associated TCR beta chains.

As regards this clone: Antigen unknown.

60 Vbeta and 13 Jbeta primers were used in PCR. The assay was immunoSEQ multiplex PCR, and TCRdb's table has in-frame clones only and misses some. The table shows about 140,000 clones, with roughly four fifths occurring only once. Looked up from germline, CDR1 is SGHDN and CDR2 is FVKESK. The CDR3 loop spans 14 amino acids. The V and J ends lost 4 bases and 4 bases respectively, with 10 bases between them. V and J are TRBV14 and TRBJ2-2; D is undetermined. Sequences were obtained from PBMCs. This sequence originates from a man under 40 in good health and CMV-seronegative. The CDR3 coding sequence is TGTGCCAGCAGCCGCGACATAACCACCGGGGAGCTGTTTTTT. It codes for CASSRDITTGELFF.